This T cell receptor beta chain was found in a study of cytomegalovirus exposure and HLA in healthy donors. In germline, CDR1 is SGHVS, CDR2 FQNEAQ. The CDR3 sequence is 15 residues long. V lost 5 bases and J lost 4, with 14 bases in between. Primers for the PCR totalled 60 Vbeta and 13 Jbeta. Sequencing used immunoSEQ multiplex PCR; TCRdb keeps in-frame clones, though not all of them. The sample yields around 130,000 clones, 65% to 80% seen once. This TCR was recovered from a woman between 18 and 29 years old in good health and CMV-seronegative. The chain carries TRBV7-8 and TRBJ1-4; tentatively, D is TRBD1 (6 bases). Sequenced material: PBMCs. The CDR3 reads CASSPHREGNEKLFF. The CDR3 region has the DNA TGTGCCAGCAGCCCCCACAGGGAGGGTAATGAAAAACTGTTTTTT.